This section outlines one T cell receptor beta chain sequence together with its context. This entry is derived from a study of blood T cell repertoires in COVID-19. Cohorts were based on clinical histories the participants reported. CDR1 is SQVTM, CDR2 ANQGSEA, per germline. V shed 8 bases, J shed 7 bases, and the junction held 4 bases outside the gene matches. This CDR3 contains 11 residues. As originally analysed: Amplification of reference gene primers was used by the study to estimate nucleated cell counts. Measured with immunoSEQ multiplex PCR; TCRdb has only the in-frame clones, and not every one. Clone size and the V and J calls come from that table; the DNA yielded D and trimming. Among 270,000 or so clones listed, roughly 90% were seen once.

Sequencing was performed on PBMCs or T cells enriched from blood (not recorded which). The chain employs TRBV29-1 and TRBJ1-2; 10 bases align to TRBD1. This TCR was sampled from a woman aged 40-49 years with acute COVID-19. The CDR3: CSIGTGAGYTF. The CDR3 bases are TGCAGCATTGGGACAGGGGCTGGCTACACCTTC. Supplemented by reference TRBV29-1 and TRBJ1-2, the full variable domain reads SAVISQKPSRDICQRGTSLTIQCQVDSQVTMMFWYRQQPGQSLTLIATANQGSEATYESGFVIDKFPISRPNLTFSTLTVSNMSPEDSSIYLCSIGTGAGYTFGSGTRLTVV.